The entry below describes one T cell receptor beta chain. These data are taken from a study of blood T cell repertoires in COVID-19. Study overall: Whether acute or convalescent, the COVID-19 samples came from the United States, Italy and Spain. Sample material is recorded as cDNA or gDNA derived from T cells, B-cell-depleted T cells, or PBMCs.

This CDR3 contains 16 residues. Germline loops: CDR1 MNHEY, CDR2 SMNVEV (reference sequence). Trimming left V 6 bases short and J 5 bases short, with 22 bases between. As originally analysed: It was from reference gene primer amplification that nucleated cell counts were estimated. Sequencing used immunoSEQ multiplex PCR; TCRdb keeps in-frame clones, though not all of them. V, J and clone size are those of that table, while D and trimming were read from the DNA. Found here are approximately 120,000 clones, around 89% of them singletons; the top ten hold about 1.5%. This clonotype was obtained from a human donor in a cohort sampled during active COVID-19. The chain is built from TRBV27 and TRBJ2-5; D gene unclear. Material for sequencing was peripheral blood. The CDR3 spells CASSYASAPLGETQYF. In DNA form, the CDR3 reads TGTGCCAGCAGCTATGCTTCTGCGCCCCTCGGGGAGACCCAGTACTTC.